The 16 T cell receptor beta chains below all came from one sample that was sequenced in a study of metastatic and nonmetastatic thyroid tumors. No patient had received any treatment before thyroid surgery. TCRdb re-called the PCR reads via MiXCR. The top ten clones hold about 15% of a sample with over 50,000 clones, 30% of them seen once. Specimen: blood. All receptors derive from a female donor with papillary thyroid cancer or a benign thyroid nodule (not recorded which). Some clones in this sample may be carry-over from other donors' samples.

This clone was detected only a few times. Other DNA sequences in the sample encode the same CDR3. CDR3 nucleotide sequence: TGTGCCAGCAGTTTAGGCGGGAGAGACGAGCAGTACTTC. It is translated as CASSLGGRDEQYF. The chain couples TRBV28 to TRBJ2-7; 7 bases agree with TRBD2. CDR1 and CDR2 from the germline V gene are MDHEN and SYDVKM. The V segment lost 2 bases and the J segment 5 bases; nucleotides outside the gene matches: 3. This CDR3 contains 13 residues.

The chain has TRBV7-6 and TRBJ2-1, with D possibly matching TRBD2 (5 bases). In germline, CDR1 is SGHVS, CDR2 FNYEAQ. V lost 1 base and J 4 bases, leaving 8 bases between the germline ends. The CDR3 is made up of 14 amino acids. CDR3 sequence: CASSLVSGYNEQFF. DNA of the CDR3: TGTGCCAGCAGCTTAGTTTCGGGGTACAATGAGCAGTTCTTC.

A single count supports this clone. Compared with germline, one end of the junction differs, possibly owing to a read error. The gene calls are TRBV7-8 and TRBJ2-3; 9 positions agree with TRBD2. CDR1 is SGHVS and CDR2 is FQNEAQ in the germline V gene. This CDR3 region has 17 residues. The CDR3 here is CSSSLVPSGAGTDTQYF. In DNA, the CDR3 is TGTTCCAGCAGCTTAGTACCTAGCGGGGCCGGCACAGATACGCAGTATTTT.

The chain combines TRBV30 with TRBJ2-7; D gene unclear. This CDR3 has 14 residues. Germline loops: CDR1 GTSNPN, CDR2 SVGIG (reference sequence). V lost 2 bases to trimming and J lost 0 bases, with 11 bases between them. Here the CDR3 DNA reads TGTGCCTGGAGTCGGACGGACCACTCCTACGAGCAGTACTTC. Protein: CAWSRTDHSYEQYF.

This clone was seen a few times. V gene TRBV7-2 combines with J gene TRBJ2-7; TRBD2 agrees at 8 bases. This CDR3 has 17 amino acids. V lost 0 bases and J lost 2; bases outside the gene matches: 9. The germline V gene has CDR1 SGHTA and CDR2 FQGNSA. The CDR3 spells CASSLALGSSGAYEQYF. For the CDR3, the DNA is TGTGCCAGCAGCTTAGCCCTTGGGAGTAGCGGGGCCTACGAGCAGTACTTC.

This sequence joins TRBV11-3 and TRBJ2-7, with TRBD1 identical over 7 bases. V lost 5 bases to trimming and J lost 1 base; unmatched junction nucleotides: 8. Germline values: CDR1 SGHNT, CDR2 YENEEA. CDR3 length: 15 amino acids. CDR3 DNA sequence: TGTGCCAGCAGCGTATCCCGACAGGGTTCCTACGAGCAGTACTTC. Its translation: CASSVSRQGSYEQYF.

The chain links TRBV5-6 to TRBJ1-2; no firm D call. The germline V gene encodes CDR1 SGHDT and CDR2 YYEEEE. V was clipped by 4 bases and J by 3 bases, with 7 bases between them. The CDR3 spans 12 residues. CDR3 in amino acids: CASSPGDYGYTF. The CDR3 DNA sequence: TGTGCCAGCAGCCCGGGTGACTATGGCTACACCTTC.

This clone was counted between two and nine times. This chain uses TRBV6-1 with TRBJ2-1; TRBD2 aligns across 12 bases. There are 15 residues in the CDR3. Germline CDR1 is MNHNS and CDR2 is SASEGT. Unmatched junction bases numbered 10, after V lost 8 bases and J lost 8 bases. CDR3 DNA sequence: TGTGCCAGCCAAAGGACTAGCGGGGATATCCATGAGCAGTTCTTC. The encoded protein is CASQRTSGDIHEQFF.

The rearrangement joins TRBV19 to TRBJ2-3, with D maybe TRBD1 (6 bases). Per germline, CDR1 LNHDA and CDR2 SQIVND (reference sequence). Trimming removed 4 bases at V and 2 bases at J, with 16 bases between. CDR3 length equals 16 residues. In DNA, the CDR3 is TGTGCCAGTAGTAGACTACAGGGTCTTGCCACAGATACGCAGTATTTT. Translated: CASSRLQGLATDTQYF.

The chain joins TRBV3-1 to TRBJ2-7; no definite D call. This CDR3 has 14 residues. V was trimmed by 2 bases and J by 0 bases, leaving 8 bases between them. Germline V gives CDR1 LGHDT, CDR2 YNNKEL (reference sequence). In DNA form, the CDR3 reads TGTGCCAGCAGCCAAAGTTACGTCTCCTACGAGCAGTACTTC. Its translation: CASSQSYVSYEQYF.

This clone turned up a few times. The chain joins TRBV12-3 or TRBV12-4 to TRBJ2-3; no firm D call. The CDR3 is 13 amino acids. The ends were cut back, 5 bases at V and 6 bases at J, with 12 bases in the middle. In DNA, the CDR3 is TGTGCCAGCAGTCCAGGCGTGGACGATACGCAGTATTTT. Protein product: CASSPGVDDTQYF.

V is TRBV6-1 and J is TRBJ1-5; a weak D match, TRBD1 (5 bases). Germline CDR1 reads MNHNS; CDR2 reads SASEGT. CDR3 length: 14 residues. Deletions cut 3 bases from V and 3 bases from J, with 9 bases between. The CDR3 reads CASSDQGTNQPQHF. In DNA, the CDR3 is TGTGCCAGCAGTGACCAGGGAACCAATCAGCCCCAGCATTTT.

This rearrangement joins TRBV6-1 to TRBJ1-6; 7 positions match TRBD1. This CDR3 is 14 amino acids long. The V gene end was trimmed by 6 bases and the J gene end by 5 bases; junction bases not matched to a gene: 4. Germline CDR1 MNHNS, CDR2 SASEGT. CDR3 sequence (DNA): TGTGCCAGCAGGCTGACAGGGAATAATTCACCCCTCCACTTT. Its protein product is CASRLTGNNSPLHF.

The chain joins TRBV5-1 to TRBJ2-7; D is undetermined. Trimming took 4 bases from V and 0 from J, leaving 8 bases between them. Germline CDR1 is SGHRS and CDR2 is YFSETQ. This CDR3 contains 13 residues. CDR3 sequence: CASSAQNSYEQYF. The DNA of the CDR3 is TGCGCCAGCAGCGCGCAGAACTCCTACGAGCAGTACTTC. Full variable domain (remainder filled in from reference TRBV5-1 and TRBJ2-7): KAGVTQTPRYLIKTRGQQVTLSCSPISGHRSVSWYQQTPGQGLQFLFEYFSETQRNKGNFPGRFSGRQFSNSRSEMNVSTLELGDSALYLCASSAQNSYEQYFGPGTRLTVT.

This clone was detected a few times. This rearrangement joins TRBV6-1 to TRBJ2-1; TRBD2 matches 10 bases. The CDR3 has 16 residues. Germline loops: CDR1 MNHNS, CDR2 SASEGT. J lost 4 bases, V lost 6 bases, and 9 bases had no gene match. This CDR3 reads CASSPPSGSRYNEQFF. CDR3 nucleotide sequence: TGTGCCAGCAGCCCGCCTAGCGGGAGTAGGTACAATGAGCAGTTCTTC.

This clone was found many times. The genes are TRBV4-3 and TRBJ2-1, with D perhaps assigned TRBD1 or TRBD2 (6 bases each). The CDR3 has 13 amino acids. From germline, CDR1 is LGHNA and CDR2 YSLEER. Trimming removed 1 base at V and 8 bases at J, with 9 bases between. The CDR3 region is CASSQAGADEQFF. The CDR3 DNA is TGCGCCAGCAGCCAAGCGGGGGCGGATGAGCAGTTCTTC.